Presented here are 20 T cell receptor beta chains from one specimen sequenced in a study of blood T cell repertoires in COVID-19 (dated by TCRdb to about 2020). The library was built by means of the immunoSEQ multiplex PCR assay. The immuneACCESS repertoire file appears here via TCRdb, limited to in-frame rearrangements. These files lack a portion of the clones; in checked studies, under half of the deficit traces to unresolved V genes, and the cause of the others is not known. Present in this sample are 200,000 to 250,000 clones, 88% of which were seen just once. The ten largest clones represent approximately 2.7% of the sample. Source material: PBMCs or T cells enriched from blood (not recorded which). The receptors come from a woman aged 25 to 39 who had recovered from COVID-19.

The V and J genes are TRBV29-1 and TRBJ2-1; the D gene is possibly TRBD2 (7 bases). The germline V and J ends were trimmed by 8 bases and 3 bases, with 14 bases remaining between them. Per germline, CDR1 SQVTM and CDR2 ANQGSEA. The CDR3 is made up of 13 amino acids. The CDR3 loop reads CSTEGGLYNEQFF. CDR3 in DNA: TGCAGCACTGAGGGGGGGCTCTACAATGAGCAGTTCTTC.

The chain couples TRBV5-1 to TRBJ1-3, with D unresolved. The V end lost 4 bases, the J end lost 6 bases, and 11 bases lay between the germline ends. The CDR3 runs 13 residues. Germline CDR1 is SGHRS and CDR2 is YFSETQ. The CDR3 here is CASSEGLQNTIYF. CDR3 bases: TGCGCCAGCAGCGAAGGACTCCAAAACACCATATATTTT.

This chain uses TRBV5-5 with TRBJ2-7, with 8 bases that match TRBD1. Germline trimming cut 3 bases from V and 4 bases from J; bases unmatched to any gene: 12. Germline V CDR1 and CDR2: SGHKS, YYEKEE (reference sequence). CDR3 size: 16 residues. CDR3 region: CASSYKNRTGTYEQYF. DNA for the CDR3: TGTGCCAGCAGCTACAAAAACCGGACAGGGACGTACGAGCAGTACTTC.

This clone was seen a single time. The CDR3 DNA is TGTGCCAGAAGCCCCTGCTGGGAGTTATTCTCCTACGAGCAGTACTTC. Its protein is CARSPCWELFSYEQYF. This rearrangement joins TRBV5-3 to TRBJ2-7, with a possible D match to TRBD2 (5 bases). TRBV5-3 is an ORF, and what it does is uncertain. This CDR3 spans 16 amino acids. The V end lost 4 bases, the J end lost 0 bases, and 17 bases lay between the germline ends.

V gene TRBV9 combines with J gene TRBJ2-2; a possible D gene is TRBD1 (6 bases). With 4 bases removed from V and 7 bases from J, the gap between germline ends came to 11 bases. The CDR3 is 13 residues long. Germline V CDR1 and CDR2: SGDLS, YYNGEE. Written as DNA, the CDR3 is TGTGCCAGCAGCTCCAGGGGAATCGGGGAGCTGTTTTTT. Amino acid sequence: CASSSRGIGELFF.

The chain combines TRBV29-1 with TRBJ1-1, with TRBD1 matching 7 bases. The CDR3 has 11 amino acids. With V trimmed by 3 bases and J by 7 bases, 2 bases remained unmatched. The germline CDR1 and CDR2 sequences are SQVTM and ANQGSEA. In DNA form, the CDR3 reads TGCAGCGTTGACAGGGGGAATGAAGCTTTCTTT. This sequence encodes CSVDRGNEAFF. Full variable domain (outside the CDR3, taken from reference TRBV29-1 and TRBJ1-1): SAVISQKPSRDICQRGTSLTIQCQVDSQVTMMFWYRQQPGQSLTLIATANQGSEATYESGFVIDKFPISRPNLTFSTLTVSNMSPEDSSIYLCSVDRGNEAFFGQGTRLTVV.

The chain has TRBV4-2 and TRBJ1-6; 7 nucleotides match TRBD1. The ends lost 3 bases at V and 3 bases at J; junction bases unmatched: 8. Germline values: CDR1 LGHNA, CDR2 YNFKEQ. CDR3 length equals 17 residues. The CDR3 is CASSQYHRGNYNSPLHF. CDR3 in DNA: TGTGCCAGCAGCCAGTACCACAGGGGTAACTATAATTCACCCCTCCACTTT.

The chain has TRBV10-3 and TRBJ2-7, with a weak D call TRBD2 (5 bases). CDR3 length equals 13 residues. Per germline, CDR1 ENHRY and CDR2 SYGVKD. The V and J ends lost 0 bases and 4 bases respectively, with 7 bases between them. CDR3 sequence: CAISESDSYEQYF. CDR3 sequence (DNA): TGTGCCATCAGTGAGTCGGACTCATACGAGCAGTACTTC.

Turning to this clone: One junction end does not reproduce the germline sequence, and a read error may be involved. The V call is TRBV6-6, the J call TRBJ1-5; D uncertain. The length of the CDR3 is 16 residues. Looked up from germline, CDR1 is MNHNY and CDR2 is SVGAGI (reference sequence). CDR3 in amino acids: CASIYTSPGGSQPQHF. CDR3 sequence (DNA): TGTGCCAGCATTTACACCTCTCCGGGTGGTAGTCAGCCCCAGCATTTT.

The chain is built from TRBV6-5 and TRBJ1-5, with 8 bases fitting TRBD1. There are 15 residues in the CDR3. Germline trimming cut 0 bases from V and 4 bases from J; bases unmatched to any gene: 2. In germline, CDR1 is MNHEY, CDR2 SVGAGI. The CDR3 DNA is TGTGCCAGCAGTTACTCTAGGACAGGGAATCAGCCCCAGCATTTT. Encoded protein: CASSYSRTGNQPQHF.

The V call is TRBV7-8, the J call TRBJ1-5; D may be TRBD1 (5 bases). Between the trimmed V and J ends, which lost 4 bases and 2 bases, there was a span of 9 bases. The CDR3 consists of 14 residues. CDR1 is SGHVS and CDR2 is FQNEAQ in the germline V gene. In DNA, the CDR3 is TGTGCCAGCAGCTCGGACATGGGCAATCAGCCCCAGCATTTT. Its translation is CASSSDMGNQPQHF.

The rearrangement joins TRBV13 to TRBJ2-3, with a possible D match to TRBD2 (5 bases). CDR3 length: 15 amino acids. V lost 5 bases and J 2 bases, leaving 14 bases between the germline ends. In germline, CDR1 is PRHDT, CDR2 FYEKMQ (reference sequence). CDR3 sequence reads: CASSPETTSTDTQYF. The DNA for the CDR3 is TGTGCCAGCAGCCCAGAGACTACCTCCACAGATACGCAGTATTTT.

The V and J genes are TRBV6-5 and TRBJ1-2; the D is unclear. Deletions cut 2 bases from V and 7 bases from J, with 17 bases between. CDR1 MNHEY and CDR2 SVGAGI come from the germline V gene. This CDR3 contains 15 residues. The CDR3 sequence: CASSYGRSAEGGYTF. The DNA for the CDR3 is TGTGCCAGCAGTTACGGACGGAGTGCCGAGGGTGGCTACACCTTC.

The rearrangement joins TRBV4-3 to TRBJ2-7; a weak D match, TRBD2 (5 bases). The V end was cut by 0 bases, the J end by 2 bases, with 23 bases between. The germline CDR1 and CDR2 sequences are LGHNA and YSLEER. The CDR3 totals 19 residues. DNA of the CDR3: TGCGCCAGCAGCCAAGATTTCTCCGCGGACGGCGAGGGTCCCTACGAGCAGTACTTC. Protein sequence: CASSQDFSADGEGPYEQYF.

The chain carries TRBV7-9 and TRBJ2-7, with TRBD1 matching over 8 bases. This CDR3 is built from 14 residues. Germline V gene lookup returns CDR1 SEHNR and CDR2 FQNEAQ (reference sequence). Trimming cost V 5 bases and J 5 bases; bases outside gene matches: 8. Written as DNA, the CDR3 is TGTGCCAGCAGCCTAGGACAGGGTGTCGACGAGCAGTACTTC. Its translation: CASSLGQGVDEQYF. The entire variable domain, with the rest obtained from reference TRBV7-9 and TRBJ2-7, is as follows: DTGVSQNPRHKITKRGQNVTFRCDPISEHNRLYWYRQTLGQGPEFLTYFQNEAQLEKSRLLSDRFSAERPKGSFSTLEIQRTEQGDSAMYLCASSLGQGVDEQYFGPGTRLTVT.

In this sample, this clone turned up once. This chain links TRBV7-2 with TRBJ2-5; D is perhaps TRBD2 (6 bases). There are 16 residues in the CDR3. V was trimmed by 4 bases and J by 6 bases, leaving 21 bases between them. CDR1 and CDR2 from the germline V gene are SGHTA and FQGNSA. The CDR3 DNA reads as TGTGCCAGCAGCTCCCCCACGACGGACGCGGGAAAGACCCAGTACTTC. It encodes CASSSPTTDAGKTQYF.

The J gene is TRBJ2-2, the V gene TRBV6-6; no firm D call. With 0 bases removed from V and 6 bases from J, the gap between germline ends came to 8 bases. CDR3 length: 14 amino acids. CDR1 and CDR2 from the germline V gene are MNHNY and SVGAGI (reference sequence). This chain's CDR3 is CASSYSRWAGELFF. DNA for the CDR3: TGTGCCAGCAGTTACTCGAGGTGGGCCGGGGAGCTGTTTTTT.

The J gene is TRBJ1-4, the V gene TRBV27; the match to TRBD1 covers 9 bases. Germline V CDR1 and CDR2: MNHEY, SMNVEV (reference sequence). The CDR3 extends over 15 amino acids. The V and J ends lost 4 bases and 1 base, in that order; junction bases with no gene match: 1. This chain's CDR3 is CASSSDRGTNEKLFF. The CDR3 region has the DNA TGTGCCAGCAGTTCGGACAGGGGAACTAATGAAAAACTGTTTTTT.

The chain joins TRBV4-3 to TRBJ1-2, with D possibly TRBD1 on 5 matching bases. The V and J ends lost 0 bases and 2 bases respectively, with 13 bases between them. Germline-derived CDR1 and CDR2 are LGHNA and YSLEER. The CDR3 sequence is 16 residues long. The CDR3 DNA follows: TGCGCCAGCAGCCAAGATCTTGGGGGGTTGAACTATGGCTACACCTTC. This gives the protein CASSQDLGGLNYGYTF.

The chain recombines TRBV7-9 with TRBJ1-4; the match to TRBD1 covers 8 bases. The germline gives CDR1 SEHNR, CDR2 FQNEAQ (reference sequence). V shed 2 bases and J 5 bases; nucleotides not matched to a gene: 1. The CDR3 is 14 amino acids. Written as DNA, the CDR3 is TGTGCCAGCAGCTTAAGACAGGGGAATGAAAAACTGTTTTTT. Translation: CASSLRQGNEKLFF.